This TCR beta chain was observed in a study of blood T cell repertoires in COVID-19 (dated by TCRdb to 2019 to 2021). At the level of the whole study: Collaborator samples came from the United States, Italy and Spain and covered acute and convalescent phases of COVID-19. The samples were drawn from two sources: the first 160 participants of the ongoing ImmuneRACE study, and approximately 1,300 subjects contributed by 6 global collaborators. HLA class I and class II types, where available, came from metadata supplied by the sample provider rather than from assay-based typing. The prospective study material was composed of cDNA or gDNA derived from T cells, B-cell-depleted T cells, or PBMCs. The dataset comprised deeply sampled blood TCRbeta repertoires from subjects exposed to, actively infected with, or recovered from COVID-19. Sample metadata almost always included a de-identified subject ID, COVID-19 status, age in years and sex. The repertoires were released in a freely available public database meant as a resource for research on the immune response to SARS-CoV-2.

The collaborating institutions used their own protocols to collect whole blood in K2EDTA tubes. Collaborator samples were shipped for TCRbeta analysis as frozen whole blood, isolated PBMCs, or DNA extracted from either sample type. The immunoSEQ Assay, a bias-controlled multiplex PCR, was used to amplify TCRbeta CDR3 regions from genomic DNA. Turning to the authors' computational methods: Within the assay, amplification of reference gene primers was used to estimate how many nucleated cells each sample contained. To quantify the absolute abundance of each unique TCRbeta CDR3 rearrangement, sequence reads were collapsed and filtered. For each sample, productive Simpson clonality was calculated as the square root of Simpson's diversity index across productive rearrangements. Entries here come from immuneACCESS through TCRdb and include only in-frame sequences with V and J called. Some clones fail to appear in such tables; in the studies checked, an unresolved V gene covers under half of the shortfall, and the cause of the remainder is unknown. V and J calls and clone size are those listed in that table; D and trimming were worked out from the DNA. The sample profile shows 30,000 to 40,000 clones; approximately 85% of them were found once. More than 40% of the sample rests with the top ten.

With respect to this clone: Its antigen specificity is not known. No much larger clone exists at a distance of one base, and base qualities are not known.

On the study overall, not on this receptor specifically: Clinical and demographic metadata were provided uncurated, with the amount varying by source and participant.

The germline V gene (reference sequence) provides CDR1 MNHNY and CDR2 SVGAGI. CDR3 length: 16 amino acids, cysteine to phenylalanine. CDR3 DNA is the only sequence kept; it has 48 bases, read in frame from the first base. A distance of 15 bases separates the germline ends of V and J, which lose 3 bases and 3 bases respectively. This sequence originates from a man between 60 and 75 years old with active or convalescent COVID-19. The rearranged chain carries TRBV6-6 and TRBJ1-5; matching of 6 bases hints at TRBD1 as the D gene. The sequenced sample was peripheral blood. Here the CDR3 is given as CASSYVSAGVNQPQHF. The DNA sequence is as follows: TGTGCCAGCAGTTATGTTAGCGCAGGGGTCAATCAGCCCCAGCATTTT.